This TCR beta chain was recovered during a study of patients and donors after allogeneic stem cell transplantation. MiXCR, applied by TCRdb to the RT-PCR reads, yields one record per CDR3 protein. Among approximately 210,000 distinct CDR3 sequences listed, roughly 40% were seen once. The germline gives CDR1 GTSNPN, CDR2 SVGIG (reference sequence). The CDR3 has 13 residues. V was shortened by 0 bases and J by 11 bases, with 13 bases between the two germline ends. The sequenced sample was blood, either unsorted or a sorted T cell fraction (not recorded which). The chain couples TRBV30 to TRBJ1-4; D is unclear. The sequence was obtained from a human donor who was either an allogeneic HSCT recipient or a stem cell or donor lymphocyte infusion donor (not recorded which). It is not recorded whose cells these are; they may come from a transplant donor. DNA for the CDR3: TGTGCCTGGAGTGTACTAGGAGGAGGGAAACTGTTTTTT. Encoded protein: CAWSVLGGGKLFF.